This TCR beta chain was sequenced for a study of identical twins. Study results and limitations: When twins shared out-of-frame alpha sequences, those sequences had excess low generation probability. The degree of excess twin sharing was weaker in beta out-of-frame sequences.

No donor was unhealthy or non-Caucasian. In germline, CDR1 is LNHNV, CDR2 YYDKDF (reference sequence). V gave up 0 bases and J gave up 5 bases, with 26 bases separating them. CDR3 size: 20 residues. From the 5' RACE reads, TCRdb called clonotypes with MiXCR, one entry per CDR3 protein. The repertoire holds just under 550,000 distinct CDR3 sequences, with nearly 15% as singletons. This clonotype was recorded a few times. The antigen is unknown. This sample was shared with a second study, whose subject was yellow fever vaccine responses in identical twins. Per that paper: Each twin's T cell response to the vaccine was reported to look partly convergent and partly personalized.

This receptor was obtained from a woman under 30 in good health. The V call is TRBV15, the J call TRBJ2-1; tentatively, D is TRBD2 (6 bases). The sample comprised CD4+ T cells sorted from blood. The CDR3 reads CATSRDSARRGPRRDNEQFF. The DNA of the CDR3 is TGTGCCACCAGCAGAGATTCAGCGCGACGAGGCCCTAGGAGGGACAATGAGCAGTTCTTC.